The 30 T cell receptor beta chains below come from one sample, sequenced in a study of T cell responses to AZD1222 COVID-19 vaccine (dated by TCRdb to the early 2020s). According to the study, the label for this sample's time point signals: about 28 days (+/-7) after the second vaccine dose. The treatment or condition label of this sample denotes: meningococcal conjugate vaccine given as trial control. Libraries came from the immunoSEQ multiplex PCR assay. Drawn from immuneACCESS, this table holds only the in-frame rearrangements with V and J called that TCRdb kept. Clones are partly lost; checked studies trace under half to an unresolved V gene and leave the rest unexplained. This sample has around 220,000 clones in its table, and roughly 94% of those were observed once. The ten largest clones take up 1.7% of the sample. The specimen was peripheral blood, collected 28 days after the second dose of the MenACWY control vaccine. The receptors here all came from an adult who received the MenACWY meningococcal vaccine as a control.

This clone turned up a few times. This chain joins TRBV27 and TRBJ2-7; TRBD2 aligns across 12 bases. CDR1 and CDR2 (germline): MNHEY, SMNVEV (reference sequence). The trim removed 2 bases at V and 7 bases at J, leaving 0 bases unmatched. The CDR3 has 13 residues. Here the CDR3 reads CASSLLAGGEQYF. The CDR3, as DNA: TGTGCCAGCAGTTTACTAGCGGGAGGGGAGCAGTACTTC.

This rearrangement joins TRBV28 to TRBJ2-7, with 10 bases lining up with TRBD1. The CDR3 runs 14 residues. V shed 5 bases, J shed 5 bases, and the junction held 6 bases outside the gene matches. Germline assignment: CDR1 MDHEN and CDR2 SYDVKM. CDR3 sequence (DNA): TGTGCCAGCAGTCCGGACAGGGGGACCCACGAGCAGTACTTC. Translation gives CASSPDRGTHEQYF.

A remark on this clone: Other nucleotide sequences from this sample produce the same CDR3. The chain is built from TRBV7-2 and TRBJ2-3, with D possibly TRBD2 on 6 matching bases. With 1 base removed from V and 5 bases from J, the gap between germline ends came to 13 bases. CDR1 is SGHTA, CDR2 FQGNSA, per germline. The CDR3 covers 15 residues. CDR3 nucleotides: TGTGCCAGCAGCTTAGAGCGCGGGGCGGGAGATACGCAGTATTTT. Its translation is CASSLERGAGDTQYF.

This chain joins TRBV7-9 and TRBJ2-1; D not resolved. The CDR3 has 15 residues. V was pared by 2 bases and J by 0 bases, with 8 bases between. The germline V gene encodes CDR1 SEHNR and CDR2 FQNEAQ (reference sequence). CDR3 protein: CASSLISGSYNEQFF. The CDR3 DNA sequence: TGTGCCAGCAGCTTAATATCGGGCTCCTACAATGAGCAGTTCTTC.

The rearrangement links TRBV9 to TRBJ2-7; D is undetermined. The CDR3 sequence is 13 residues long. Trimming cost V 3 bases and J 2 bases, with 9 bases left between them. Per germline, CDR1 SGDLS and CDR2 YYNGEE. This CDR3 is CASSGPRTYEQYF. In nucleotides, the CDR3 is TGTGCCAGCAGCGGACCCCGGACCTACGAGCAGTACTTC.

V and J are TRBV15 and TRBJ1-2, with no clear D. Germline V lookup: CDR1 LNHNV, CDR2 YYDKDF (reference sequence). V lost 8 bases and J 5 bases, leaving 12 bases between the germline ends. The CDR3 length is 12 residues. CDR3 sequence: CATATAVYGYTF. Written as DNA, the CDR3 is TGTGCCACCGCAACGGCAGTTTATGGCTACACCTTC.

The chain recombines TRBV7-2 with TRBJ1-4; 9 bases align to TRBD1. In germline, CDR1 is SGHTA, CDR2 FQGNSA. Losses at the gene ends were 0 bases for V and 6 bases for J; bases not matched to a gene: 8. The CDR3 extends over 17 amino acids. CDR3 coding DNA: TGTGCCAGCAGCTTAGCGCTGGGACAGGGTGGGCATGAAAAACTGTTTTTT. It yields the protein CASSLALGQGGHEKLFF.

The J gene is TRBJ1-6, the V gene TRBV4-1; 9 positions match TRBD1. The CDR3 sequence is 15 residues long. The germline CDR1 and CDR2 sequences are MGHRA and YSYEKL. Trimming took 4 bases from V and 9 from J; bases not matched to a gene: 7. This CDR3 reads CASSLTDRGRSPLHF. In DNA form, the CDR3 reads TGCGCCAGCAGCCTTACGGACAGGGGACGTTCACCCCTCCACTTT.

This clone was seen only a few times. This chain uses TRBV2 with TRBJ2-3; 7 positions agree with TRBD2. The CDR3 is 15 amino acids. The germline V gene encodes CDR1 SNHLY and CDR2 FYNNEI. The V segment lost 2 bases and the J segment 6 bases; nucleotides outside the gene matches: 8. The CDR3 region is CASSEFVPGGDTQYF. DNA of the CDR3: TGTGCCAGCAGTGAATTTGTTCCGGGAGGTGATACGCAGTATTTT.

The CDR3 protein is CASSQAGLVGDTQYF. Written as DNA, the CDR3 is TGTGCCAGCAGCCAAGCTGGTTTAGTAGGAGATACGCAGTATTTT. The J gene is TRBJ2-3, the V gene TRBV9; D ambiguous. Between the trimmed V and J ends, which lost 4 bases and 5 bases, there was a span of 17 bases. The germline V gene has CDR1 SGDLS and CDR2 YYNGEE. CDR3 length: 15 amino acids.

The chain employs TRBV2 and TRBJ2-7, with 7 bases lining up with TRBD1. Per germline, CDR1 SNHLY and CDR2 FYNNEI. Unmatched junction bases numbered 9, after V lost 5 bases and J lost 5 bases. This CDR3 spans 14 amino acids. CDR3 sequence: CASSYDRVYDEQYF. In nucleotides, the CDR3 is TGTGCCAGCAGTTACGACAGGGTCTACGACGAGCAGTACTTC.

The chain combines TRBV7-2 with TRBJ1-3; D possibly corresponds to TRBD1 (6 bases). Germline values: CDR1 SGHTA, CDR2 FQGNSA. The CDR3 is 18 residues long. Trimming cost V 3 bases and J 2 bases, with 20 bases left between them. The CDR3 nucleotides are TGTGCCAGCAGCTTCCACAGGGATCCTTCTCGTACTGGAAACACCATATATTTT. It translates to CASSFHRDPSRTGNTIYF.

DNA for the CDR3: TGTGCCAGCAGCCACGTCGCGTCTGAGACCTACGAGCAGTACTTC. Protein product: CASSHVASETYEQYF. This rearrangement joins TRBV7-6 to TRBJ2-7; D unresolved. Trimming removed 5 bases at V and 2 bases at J, with 16 bases between. Germline CDR1 is SGHVS and CDR2 is FNYEAQ. CDR3 length equals 15 residues.

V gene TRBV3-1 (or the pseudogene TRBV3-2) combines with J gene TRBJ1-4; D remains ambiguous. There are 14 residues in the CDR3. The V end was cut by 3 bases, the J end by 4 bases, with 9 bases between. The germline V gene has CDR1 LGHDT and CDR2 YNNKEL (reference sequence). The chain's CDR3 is CASSQGGRNEKLFF. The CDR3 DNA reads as TGTGCCAGCAGCCAGGGAGGACGTAATGAAAAACTGTTTTTT.

In DNA, the CDR3 is TGTGCCAGCAGTTTACGGGGGGGGAGGGACGAGCAGTACTTC. Its protein product is CASSLRGGRDEQYF. The chain is built from TRBV27 and TRBJ2-7; 8 bases agree with TRBD2. Germline V gene lookup returns CDR1 MNHEY and CDR2 SMNVEV (reference sequence). CDR3 length: 14 amino acids. The trim removed 2 bases at V and 5 bases at J, leaving 5 bases unmatched.

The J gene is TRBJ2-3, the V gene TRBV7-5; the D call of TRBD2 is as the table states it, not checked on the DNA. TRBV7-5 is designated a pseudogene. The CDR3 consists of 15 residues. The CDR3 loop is CVRSQRAGGTDTQYF. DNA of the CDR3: TGTGTCAGAAGCCAGAGAGCGGGGGGGACAGATACGCAGTATTTT.

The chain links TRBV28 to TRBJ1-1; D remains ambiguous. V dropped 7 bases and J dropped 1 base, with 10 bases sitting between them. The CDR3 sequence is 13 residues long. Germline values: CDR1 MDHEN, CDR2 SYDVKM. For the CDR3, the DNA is TGTGCCAGCATCCCCGCAGGGAACACTGAAGCTTTCTTT. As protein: CASIPAGNTEAFF.

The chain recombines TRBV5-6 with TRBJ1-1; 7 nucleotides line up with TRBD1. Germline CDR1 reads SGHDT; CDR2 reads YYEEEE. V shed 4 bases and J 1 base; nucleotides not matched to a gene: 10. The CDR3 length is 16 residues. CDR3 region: CASSPVTGRTNTEAFF. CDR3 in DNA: TGTGCCAGCAGCCCAGTGACAGGGCGGACGAACACTGAAGCTTTCTTT.

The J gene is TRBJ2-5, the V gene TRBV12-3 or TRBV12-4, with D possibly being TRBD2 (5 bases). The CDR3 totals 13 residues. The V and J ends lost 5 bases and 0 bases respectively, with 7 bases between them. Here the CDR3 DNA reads TGTGCCAGCAGTCCGGACTACCAAGAGACCCAGTACTTC. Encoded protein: CASSPDYQETQYF.

CDR3 amino acids: CASSSTTGSTQYF. The CDR3 DNA reads TGTGCCAGCAGCTCGACCACAGGGAGTACGCAGTATTTT. The chain couples TRBV7-8 to TRBJ2-3; a weak D match, TRBD1 (6 bases). Between the trimmed V and J ends, which lost 4 bases and 8 bases, there was a span of 13 bases. The CDR3 has 13 residues. Germline values: CDR1 SGHVS, CDR2 FQNEAQ.

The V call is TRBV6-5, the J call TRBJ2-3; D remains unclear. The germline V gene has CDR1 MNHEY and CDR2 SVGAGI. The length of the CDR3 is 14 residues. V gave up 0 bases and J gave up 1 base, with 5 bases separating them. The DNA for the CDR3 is TGTGCCAGCAGTTACTCCGAAGGCACAGATACGCAGTATTTT. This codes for CASSYSEGTDTQYF.

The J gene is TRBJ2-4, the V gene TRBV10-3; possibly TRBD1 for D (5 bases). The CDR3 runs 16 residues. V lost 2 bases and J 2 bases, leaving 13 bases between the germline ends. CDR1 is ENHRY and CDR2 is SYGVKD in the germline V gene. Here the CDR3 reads CAISEEAGPPKNIQYF. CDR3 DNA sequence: TGTGCCATCAGTGAGGAGGCAGGGCCTCCCAAAAACATTCAGTACTTC.

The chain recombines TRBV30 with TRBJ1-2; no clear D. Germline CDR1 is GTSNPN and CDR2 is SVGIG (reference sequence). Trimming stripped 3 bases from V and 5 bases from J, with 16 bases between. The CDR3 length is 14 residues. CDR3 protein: CAWRDPSTLYGYTF. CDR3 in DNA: TGTGCCTGGAGGGACCCTTCGACTCTTTATGGCTACACCTTC.

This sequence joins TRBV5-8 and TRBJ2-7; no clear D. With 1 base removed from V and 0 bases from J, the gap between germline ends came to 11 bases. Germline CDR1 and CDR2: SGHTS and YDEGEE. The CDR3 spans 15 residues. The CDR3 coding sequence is TGTGCCAGCAGCTTGACCAGGCCGAACTCCTACGAGCAGTACTTC. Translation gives CASSLTRPNSYEQYF.

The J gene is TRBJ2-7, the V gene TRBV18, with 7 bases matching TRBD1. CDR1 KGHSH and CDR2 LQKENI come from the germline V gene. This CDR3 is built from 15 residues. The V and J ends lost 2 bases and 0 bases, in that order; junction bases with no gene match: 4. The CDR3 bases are TGTGCCAGCTCACCAGTTCGGGACAGCTCCTACGAGCAGTACTTC. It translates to CASSPVRDSSYEQYF.

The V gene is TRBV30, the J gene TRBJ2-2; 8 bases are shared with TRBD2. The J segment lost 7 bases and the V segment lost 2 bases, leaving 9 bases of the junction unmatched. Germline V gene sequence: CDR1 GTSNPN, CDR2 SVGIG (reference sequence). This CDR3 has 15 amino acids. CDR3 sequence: CAWSYVSGLGGELFF. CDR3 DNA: TGTGCCTGGAGTTATGTTTCGGGACTAGGCGGGGAGCTGTTTTTT.

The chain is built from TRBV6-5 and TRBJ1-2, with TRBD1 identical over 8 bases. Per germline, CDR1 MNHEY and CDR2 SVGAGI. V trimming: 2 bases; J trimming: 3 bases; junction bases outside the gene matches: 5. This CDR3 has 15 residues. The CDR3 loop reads CASSYGTGLDYGYTF. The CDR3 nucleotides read TGTGCCAGCAGTTACGGGACAGGCCTCGACTATGGCTACACCTTC.

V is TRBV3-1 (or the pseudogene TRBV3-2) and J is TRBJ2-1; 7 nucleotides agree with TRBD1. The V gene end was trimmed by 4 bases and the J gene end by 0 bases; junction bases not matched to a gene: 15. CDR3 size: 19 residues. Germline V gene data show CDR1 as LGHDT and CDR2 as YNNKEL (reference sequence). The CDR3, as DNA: TGTGCCAGCAGCCTGATGAGACAGGGACGAGTCCGCTCCTACAATGAGCAGTTCTTC. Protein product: CASSLMRQGRVRSYNEQFF.

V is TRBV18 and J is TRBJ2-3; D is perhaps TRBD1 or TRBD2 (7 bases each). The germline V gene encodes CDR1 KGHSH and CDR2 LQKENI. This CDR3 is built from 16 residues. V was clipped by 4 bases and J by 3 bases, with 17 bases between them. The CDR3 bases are TGTGCCAGCTCACAGACAGGGAGGGGCACAACAGATACGCAGTATTTT. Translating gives CASSQTGRGTTDTQYF.

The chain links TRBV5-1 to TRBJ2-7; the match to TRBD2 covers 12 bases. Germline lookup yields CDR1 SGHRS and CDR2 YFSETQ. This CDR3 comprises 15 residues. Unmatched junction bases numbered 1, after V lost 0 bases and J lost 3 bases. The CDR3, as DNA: TGCGCCAGCAGCTTGGGACTAGCGGGGGTCTACGAGCAGTACTTC. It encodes CASSLGLAGVYEQYF.